This TCR beta chain emerged from a study of CD8+ T cells in alopecia areata. General study findings and limits: Normal scalp showed lower clonality than lesional scalp, especially alopecia totalis/universalis. Scalp and blood samples kept many expanded lesional clones throughout tofacitinib. Tofacitinib significantly brought down scalp clonality and expanded CD8+ clones among top 100.

cDNA prepared by RNA extraction and subsequent reverse transcription served as the template for sequencing. The assay was immunoSEQ multiplex PCR, and TCRdb's table has in-frame clones only and misses some. The sample holds approximately 140,000 clones, about 88% seen once. Treatment meaning: oral pan-JAK inhibitor, 5-10 mg twice daily. The sample holds a few counts of this clone. What it recognizes is unknown. The V gene's germline CDR1 is MGHRA and CDR2 YSYEKL. This CDR3 comprises 14 residues. Trimming took 4 bases from V and 5 from J, leaving 14 bases between them. The chain is built from TRBV4-1 and TRBJ2-5; D is unresolved. Specimen: CD8+ T cells sorted from blood, collected at week 4, from a patient treated with tofacitinib. The sequence derives from a human donor with alopecia areata. CDR3 residues: CASSPLPDGETQYF. The CDR3 DNA sequence: TGCGCCAGCAGCCCCCTTCCAGACGGTGAGACCCAGTACTTC.